The following is a T cell receptor beta chain sequence with its context. Its cognate antigen is unknown. The study ran the assay at deep level. TCRdb's table, derived via immunoSEQ multiplex PCR, lists solely in-frame clones and lacks some. The sample lists over 850,000 clones; approximately 80% were seen once. The data derive from a study of shared clonotypes between healthy human individuals. About the research overall: Used for every donor were three CD4 naive, three CD4 memory, two CD8 naive and one CD8 memory plate.

Looked up from germline, CDR1 is SNHLY and CDR2 is FYNNEI. CDR3 length equals 13 residues. Trimming cost V 8 bases and J 5 bases, with 13 bases left between them. Study-level points and caveats: Naive CD4 clonotype sharing across a few donors was approximately 5.2%. Incompleteness in sorted-subset sequencing, despite large depth, was shown by rarefaction.

This chain connects TRBV2 to TRBJ2-1; D is unclear. Sequencing was done on a sample of memory CD4+ T cells from PBMCs. Subset in this sample: CD45RA-negative fraction. This sequence originates from a man aged 18 to 30 in good health. Some clones in this sample may be carry-over from other donors' samples. In DNA form, the CDR3 reads TGTGCCAGCGCCTCGCTAAGCAACAATGAGCAGTTCTTC. Protein product: CASASLSNNEQFF.